This T cell receptor beta chain was documented in a study of cytomegalovirus exposure and HLA in healthy donors. Study conclusions and caveats: Immune exposure information comprised only CMV serostatus. Cytomegalovirus-associated TCR beta chains were listed, numbering 164.

To note about this clone: Antigen specificity is unknown. This CDR3 is also generated by other DNA sequences in the sample.

13 Jbeta primers and 60 Vbeta primers were used for the PCR. Authors' data handling: There were tens of millions of unique TCR beta chains by a later count, and approximately 11 million of them were shared. The table came from immunoSEQ multiplex PCR; TCRdb's copy has only in-frame clones and leaves some out. The V and J calls and clone size are taken from that table; D and trimming were inferred from the DNA. The sample holds 210,000 or so clones; more than 75% are singletons and the top ten take over 1%. CDR1 and CDR2 (germline): SGHRS, YFSETQ. V was pared by 2 bases and J by 7 bases, with 0 bases of the junction left unmatched. The CDR3 is made up of 12 amino acids.

The sequencing input was PBMCs. The chain uses TRBV5-1 and TRBJ2-1; 7 bases fit TRBD2. The clonotype was recovered from a man younger than 45 in good health and CMV-seronegative. The CDR3 is CASSLAGNEQFF. The CDR3 DNA follows: TGCGCCAGCAGCTTAGCGGGGAATGAGCAGTTCTTC.